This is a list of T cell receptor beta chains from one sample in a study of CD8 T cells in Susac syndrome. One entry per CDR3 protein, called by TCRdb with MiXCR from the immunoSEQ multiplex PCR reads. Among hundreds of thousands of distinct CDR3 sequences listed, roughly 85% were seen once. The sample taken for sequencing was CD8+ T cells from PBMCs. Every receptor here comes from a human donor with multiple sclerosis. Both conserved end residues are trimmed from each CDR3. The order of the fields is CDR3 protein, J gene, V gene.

CDR3 protein: ASSPWMYGSGANVLT
J gene: TRBJ2-6
V gene: TRBV12-3/TRBV12-4

CDR3 protein: ASSQDGETYNEQF
J gene: TRBJ2-1
V gene: TRBV4-1

CDR3 protein: ARTGTSGRITGELF
J gene: TRBJ2-2
V gene: TRBV12-1

CDR3 protein: SVEEEGEGGYT
J gene: TRBJ1-2
V gene: TRBV29-1

CDR3 protein: ASSSPGTSGVTDTQY
J gene: TRBJ2-3
V gene: TRBV19

CDR3 protein: SADASGFYEQY
J gene: TRBJ2-7
V gene: TRBV20-1

CDR3 protein: ASSFSDLATDTQY
J gene: TRBJ2-3
V gene: TRBV12-3/TRBV12-4

CDR3 protein: ASSLVGDSETQY
J gene: TRBJ2-5
V gene: TRBV7-6

CDR3 protein: ASSQLPAGKETQY
J gene: TRBJ2-5
V gene: TRBV27

CDR3 protein: ASSRPDRGLTDEQF
J gene: TRBJ2-1
V gene: TRBV19

CDR3 protein: ASSYPQPRTSGSNTGELF
J gene: TRBJ2-2
V gene: TRBV28

CDR3 protein: ASSVTGLAYYNEQF
J gene: TRBJ2-1
V gene: TRBV12-3/TRBV12-4

CDR3 protein: ASSPGQGTSEKLF
J gene: TRBJ1-4
V gene: TRBV7-9